The rows below give T cell receptor beta chains drawn from one sample of a study of CD8 T cells in ankylosing spondylitis. TCRdb re-analysed the 5' RACE reads in MiXCR, keeping a single row per CDR3 protein. The sample records 100,000 to 150,000 distinct CDR3 sequences, approximately 15% being singletons. Sequencing was carried out using blood, either unsorted or a sorted T cell fraction (not recorded which). Receptors were obtained from a female donor with ankylosing spondylitis or in good health (not recorded which). The CDR3 runs from the conserved cysteine through the conserved F or W. The D gene is left open where the match is weak. Size is stated for part of the rows, as once, few or many counts, or as a class when the clone is expanded.

v_gene: TRBV12-3/TRBV12-4; j_gene: TRBJ1-3; d_gene: TRBD1; len: 15; abundance: -; CDR3nt: TGTGCCAGCAGTTTAGCAGCACAGGGGAGAAACACCATATATTTT; CDR3aa: CASSLAAQGRNTIYF
v_gene: TRBV11-2; j_gene: TRBJ2-5; d_gene: -; len: 12; abundance: -; CDR3nt: TGTGCCAGCAGCTTCAATGAGGAGACCCAGTACTTC; CDR3aa: CASSFNEETQYF
v_gene: TRBV29-1; j_gene: TRBJ1-5; d_gene: -; len: 12; abundance: many; CDR3nt: TGCAGCGTTGATCGTAGTAATCAGCCCCAGCATTTT; CDR3aa: CSVDRSNQPQHF
v_gene: TRBV10-2; j_gene: TRBJ2-7; d_gene: -; len: 13; abundance: few; CDR3nt: TGCGCCAGCAGTGGGGTGGAGATCTACGAGCAGTACTTC; CDR3aa: CASSGVEIYEQYF
v_gene: TRBV12-3/TRBV12-4; j_gene: TRBJ2-3; d_gene: -; len: 12; abundance: many; CDR3nt: TGTGCCAGCAGGACCCAGCGGGATACGCAGTATTTT; CDR3aa: CASRTQRDTQYF
v_gene: TRBV10-3; j_gene: TRBJ2-1; d_gene: TRBD1; len: 15; abundance: -; CDR3nt: TGTGCCATCAGGACACAAGCCGGGACAGGGAATGAGCAGTTCTTC; CDR3aa: CAIRTQAGTGNEQFF
v_gene: TRBV5-1; j_gene: TRBJ2-1; d_gene: TRBD2; len: 15; abundance: many; CDR3nt: TGCGCCAGCAAGATGGGACTAGCGGGAGTCGGTGAGCAGTTCTTC; CDR3aa: CASKMGLAGVGEQFF
v_gene: TRBV6-1; j_gene: TRBJ1-4; d_gene: TRBD1; len: 13; abundance: few; CDR3nt: TGTGCCAGCAGTGCGACAGGGTTTGAAAAACTGTTTTTT; CDR3aa: CASSATGFEKLFF
v_gene: TRBV20-1; j_gene: TRBJ2-5; d_gene: TRBD1; len: 12; abundance: -; CDR3nt: TGCAGTGCTACGACAGGGGTGGGGACCCAGTACTTC; CDR3aa: CSATTGVGTQYF
v_gene: TRBV5-6; j_gene: TRBJ2-3; d_gene: -; len: 16; abundance: -; CDR3nt: TGTGCCAGCAGCTTGGGGACAGACAAGACGTTCGATACGCAGTATTTT; CDR3aa: CASSLGTDKTFDTQYF
v_gene: TRBV3-1; j_gene: TRBJ1-2; d_gene: -; len: 15; abundance: -; CDR3nt: TGTGCCAGCAGCCAGACAGCCAATTTACTCTATGGCTACACCTTC; CDR3aa: CASSQTANLLYGYTF
v_gene: TRBV27; j_gene: TRBJ1-6; d_gene: -; len: 13; abundance: few; CDR3nt: TGTGCCAGCAGTTTACGGGGGTTAGAGCCCCTCCACTTT; CDR3aa: CASSLRGLEPLHF
v_gene: TRBV4-1; j_gene: TRBJ2-3; d_gene: -; len: 13; abundance: -; CDR3nt: TGCGCCGCGATTGAGGGAGGAACAGATACGCAGTATTTT; CDR3aa: CAAIEGGTDTQYF
v_gene: TRBV5-1; j_gene: TRBJ1-2; d_gene: TRBD1; len: 15; abundance: -; CDR3nt: TGCGCCAGCAGCCCCTGGACAGGCCCGAACTATGGCTACACCTTC; CDR3aa: CASSPWTGPNYGYTF
v_gene: TRBV20-1; j_gene: TRBJ1-1; d_gene: -; len: 14; abundance: -; CDR3nt: TGCAGTGCTAGACTCCCCAGGAGAAACACTGAAGCTTTCTTT; CDR3aa: CSARLPRRNTEAFF
v_gene: TRBV3-1; j_gene: TRBJ2-7; d_gene: TRBD1; len: 15; abundance: many; CDR3nt: TGTGCCAGCAGCCCAATCTCCGGGACAGTCTACGAGCAGTACTTC; CDR3aa: CASSPISGTVYEQYF
v_gene: TRBV12-3/TRBV12-4; j_gene: TRBJ2-2; d_gene: -; len: 15; abundance: few; CDR3nt: TGTGCCAGCAGTTTTTTTAACGTTAAGCTCGGGGAGCTGTTTTTT; CDR3aa: CASSFFNVKLGELFF
v_gene: TRBV21-1; j_gene: TRBJ2-7; d_gene: -; len: 16; abundance: -; CDR3nt: TGTGCCAGCAGCTCAAGACTAGCGCGAATCTCCTACGAGCAGTACTTC; CDR3aa: CASSSRLARISYEQYF
v_gene: TRBV7-9; j_gene: TRBJ2-5; d_gene: TRBD1; len: 17; abundance: many; CDR3nt: TGTGCCAGCAGCTTAGTGTTCGGGACAGGGGAACAAGAGACCCAGTACTTC; CDR3aa: CASSLVFGTGEQETQYF
v_gene: TRBV7-8; j_gene: TRBJ2-7; d_gene: -; len: 11; abundance: few; CDR3nt: TGTGCCAGCAGCTCTTTCGACGAGCAGTACTTC; CDR3aa: CASSSFDEQYF
v_gene: TRBV6-2/TRBV6-3; j_gene: TRBJ2-1; d_gene: -; len: 15; abundance: -; CDR3nt: TGTGCCAGCAGGGCTTGGGCCCTCGGTGAAGTCGAGCAGTTCTTC; CDR3aa: CASRAWALGEVEQFF
v_gene: TRBV30; j_gene: TRBJ1-1; d_gene: -; len: 11; abundance: few; CDR3nt: TGTGCCTGCTCCCGATCCACTGAAGCTTTCTTT; CDR3aa: CACSRSTEAFF
v_gene: TRBV5-1; j_gene: TRBJ2-1; d_gene: -; len: 15; abundance: few; CDR3nt: TGCGCCAGCAGCGGAACTAGCATCTCCGCAAATGAGCAGTTCTTC; CDR3aa: CASSGTSISANEQFF
v_gene: TRBV20-1; j_gene: TRBJ2-1; d_gene: TRBD2; len: 15; abundance: many; CDR3nt: TGCAGTGCGGACCGACTAGCGGGGGGTAACAATGAGCAGTTCTTC; CDR3aa: CSADRLAGGNNEQFF
v_gene: TRBV7-2; j_gene: TRBJ2-2; d_gene: -; len: 15; abundance: -; CDR3nt: TGTGCCAGCAGCTTTTCATCAGGGCCCACCGGGGAGCTGTTTTTT; CDR3aa: CASSFSSGPTGELFF
v_gene: TRBV7-9; j_gene: TRBJ1-1; d_gene: -; len: 12; abundance: many; CDR3nt: TGTGCCAGCAGCTTACAGGGCCGTGAAGCTTTCTTT; CDR3aa: CASSLQGREAFF
v_gene: TRBV5-1; j_gene: TRBJ1-2; d_gene: TRBD1; len: 12; abundance: few; CDR3nt: TGCGCCAGCAGCTCGACAGGGGATGGCTACACCTTC; CDR3aa: CASSSTGDGYTF
v_gene: TRBV5-5; j_gene: TRBJ2-3; d_gene: -; len: 16; abundance: few; CDR3nt: TGTGCCAGCAGCTTGGAGTTCGGACAGCCCACAGATACGCAGTATTTT; CDR3aa: CASSLEFGQPTDTQYF
v_gene: TRBV5-1; j_gene: TRBJ2-6; d_gene: -; len: 17; abundance: many; CDR3nt: TGCGCCAGCAGCTTTGGGGTCCACCCCTCTGGGGCCAACGTCCTGACTTTC; CDR3aa: CASSFGVHPSGANVLTF
v_gene: TRBV12-3/TRBV12-4; j_gene: TRBJ1-1; d_gene: TRBD1; len: 13; abundance: many; CDR3nt: TGTGCCAGCAGTGGACAGGGAAACACTGAAGCTTTCTTT; CDR3aa: CASSGQGNTEAFF
v_gene: TRBV4-1; j_gene: TRBJ2-1; d_gene: TRBD1; len: 16; abundance: -; CDR3nt: TGCGCCAGCAGCCAGGGGGACAGGGGTGACTTCGATGAGCAGTTCTTC; CDR3aa: CASSQGDRGDFDEQFF
v_gene: TRBV29-1; j_gene: TRBJ2-1; d_gene: TRBD1; len: 13; abundance: -; CDR3nt: TGCAGCTCCGGACAGGGGGCGCATTTAGGGCAGTTCTTC; CDR3aa: CSSGQGAHLGQFF
v_gene: TRBV12-3/TRBV12-4; j_gene: TRBJ2-2; d_gene: -; len: 14; abundance: -; CDR3nt: TGTGCCAGCAGTCCCACCCTTAAAACCGGGGAGCTGTTTTTT; CDR3aa: CASSPTLKTGELFF
v_gene: TRBV7-9; j_gene: TRBJ1-2; d_gene: -; len: 16; abundance: few; CDR3nt: TGTGCCAGCAGCTTAGCGCGGGGGGGCGCAAGCTATGGCTACACCTTC; CDR3aa: CASSLARGGASYGYTF
v_gene: TRBV4-2; j_gene: TRBJ2-3; d_gene: -; len: 15; abundance: many; CDR3nt: TGTGCCAGCAGCCCACGCCGGGAGTACACAGATACGCAGTATTTT; CDR3aa: CASSPRREYTDTQYF
v_gene: TRBV5-1; j_gene: TRBJ1-3; d_gene: -; len: 15; abundance: -; CDR3nt: TGCGCCAGCAGCTTGGGGGAGTCGATTGGAAACACCATATATTTT; CDR3aa: CASSLGESIGNTIYF
v_gene: TRBV15; j_gene: TRBJ2-1; d_gene: TRBD2; len: 16; abundance: many; CDR3nt: TGTGCCACCAGCAGAGAGGGACTAGCGGGAGAGGATGAGCAGTTCTTC; CDR3aa: CATSREGLAGEDEQFF
v_gene: TRBV12-3/TRBV12-4; j_gene: TRBJ1-3; d_gene: TRBD1; len: 17; abundance: few; CDR3nt: TGTGCCAGCAGTTTAGCTGGGACAGCGGGGATTCGAAACACCATATATTTT; CDR3aa: CASSLAGTAGIRNTIYF
v_gene: TRBV2; j_gene: TRBJ1-1; d_gene: -; len: 13; abundance: -; CDR3nt: TGTGCCAGCAAGAAGCTGATGAACACTGAAGCTTTCTTT; CDR3aa: CASKKLMNTEAFF
v_gene: TRBV14; j_gene: TRBJ2-1; d_gene: TRBD2; len: 16; abundance: few; CDR3nt: TGTGCCAGCAGCCAAGCCAGCGGGAGGTCCTACAATGAGCAGTTCTTC; CDR3aa: CASSQASGRSYNEQFF
v_gene: TRBV5-1; j_gene: TRBJ1-1; d_gene: -; len: 15; abundance: few; CDR3nt: TGCGCCAGCAGCCCCGGGAGGGTTCAGAACACTGAAGCTTTCTTT; CDR3aa: CASSPGRVQNTEAFF
v_gene: TRBV28; j_gene: TRBJ2-3; d_gene: TRBD2; len: 14; abundance: few; CDR3nt: TGTGCCAGCAGTTTACCTAGCGGCCCAGATACGCAGTATTTT; CDR3aa: CASSLPSGPDTQYF